These 22 T cell receptor beta chains share one sample of origin, sequenced in a study of cytomegalovirus exposure and HLA in healthy donors. Primers for the PCR totalled 60 Vbeta and 13 Jbeta. The assay was immunoSEQ multiplex PCR, and TCRdb's table has in-frame clones only and misses some. Altogether 75,000 to 95,000 clones are present, approximately 63% being singletons, with the ten largest covering roughly 6.8%. Source material: PBMCs. The receptors derive from a woman under 40 in good health and CMV-seronegative.

CDR3 in DNA: TGTGCCAGCAGTTACTCGACGGGGGAGGCCTACGAGCAGTACTTC. This gives the protein CASSYSTGEAYEQYF. This rearrangement joins TRBV6-5 to TRBJ2-7; tentative D call: TRBD2 (6 bases). The CDR3 has 15 amino acids. The V end was cut by 0 bases, the J end by 2 bases, with 11 bases between. Germline assignment: CDR1 MNHEY and CDR2 SVGAGI.

The rearrangement links TRBV6-5 to TRBJ1-6; D not resolved. Germline V CDR1 and CDR2: MNHEY, SVGAGI. CDR3 length: 16 amino acids. V was cut by 1 base and J by 0 bases, with 7 bases left in between. CDR3 loop: CASSYLLSSYNSPLHF. The CDR3 DNA follows: TGTGCCAGCAGTTACTTGCTTAGCTCCTATAATTCACCCCTCCACTTT.

This sequence joins TRBV6-5 and TRBJ1-2, with 9 positions matching TRBD1. V was pared by 3 bases and J by 4 bases, with 9 bases of the junction left unmatched. CDR1 is MNHEY and CDR2 is SVGAGI in the germline V gene. The CDR3 extends over 16 amino acids. For the CDR3, the DNA is TGTGCCAGCAGTTATACCGGGACAGGGAGCAGCTATGGCTACACCTTC. Amino acid sequence: CASSYTGTGSSYGYTF.

The rearrangement links TRBV6-5 to TRBJ1-2; 7 positions agree with TRBD1. V lost 4 bases, J lost 3 bases, and 5 bases stayed unmatched. CDR3 size: 14 residues. Germline V gene lookup returns CDR1 MNHEY and CDR2 SVGAGI. The CDR3 loop is CASSLDRFYYGYTF. The CDR3 bases are TGTGCCAGCAGTTTGGACAGGTTTTACTATGGCTACACCTTC.

This chain links TRBV29-1 with TRBJ1-4, with 7 bases lining up with TRBD1. This CDR3 contains 15 residues. V shed 6 bases, J shed 0 bases, and the junction held 7 bases outside the gene matches. Germline V gene sequence: CDR1 SQVTM, CDR2 ANQGSEA. The CDR3 nucleotides are TGCAGCGTCCGAGACAGGGCTGCAACTAATGAAAAACTGTTTTTT. Translating gives CSVRDRAATNEKLFF. Together with reference TRBV29-1 and TRBJ1-4, the CDR3 gives the full variable domain: SAVISQKPSRDICQRGTSLTIQCQVDSQVTMMFWYRQQPGQSLTLIATANQGSEATYESGFVIDKFPISRPNLTFSTLTVSNMSPEDSSIYLCSVRDRAATNEKLFFGSGTQLSVL.

The chain recombines TRBV6-5 with TRBJ2-7; a weak D match, TRBD2 (5 bases). There are 15 residues in the CDR3. Germline V CDR1 and CDR2: MNHEY, SVGAGI. Trimming removed 2 bases at V and 2 bases at J, with 13 bases between. CDR3 coding DNA: TGTGCCAGCAGTTACCTTCCGGAGGAGACCTACGAGCAGTACTTC. Translation gives CASSYLPEETYEQYF.

This clone was recorded a few times. V is TRBV6-5 and J is TRBJ1-2; 11 nucleotides agree with TRBD1. Trimming removed 4 bases from V and 7 bases from J; junction bases left unmatched: 11. The CDR3 contains 16 residues. Germline CDR1 and CDR2: MNHEY and SVGAGI. The CDR3 here is CASSSTSGTGGLGYTF. The CDR3, as DNA: TGTGCCAGCAGTTCAACTTCCGGGACAGGGGGTCTTGGCTACACCTTC.

The chain has TRBV30 and TRBJ2-1, with 9 nucleotides matching TRBD2. This CDR3 is 14 amino acids long. Germline V gives CDR1 GTSNPN, CDR2 SVGIG (reference sequence). V was pared by 2 bases and J by 6 bases, with 5 bases of the junction left unmatched. The CDR3 DNA reads as TGTGCCTGGAGTCTGGGACTAGCAGCCAATGAGCAGTTCTTC. Protein product: CAWSLGLAANEQFF.

The rearrangement links TRBV27 to TRBJ1-2, with unresolved D. CDR1 is MNHEY and CDR2 is SMNVEV in the germline V gene (reference sequence). CDR3 length: 13 residues. V lost 1 base, J lost 3 bases, and 6 bases lay in between. CDR3 nucleotides: TGTGCCAGCAGTTTATACCCGGACTATGGCTACACCTTC. It is translated as CASSLYPDYGYTF.

This clone was recorded a few times. J is TRBJ1-3 and V is TRBV4-3; 7 bases map to TRBD1. The germline V gene has CDR1 LGHNA and CDR2 YSLEER. The CDR3 spans 16 residues. Germline trimming cut 1 base from V and 3 bases from J; bases unmatched to any gene: 6. CDR3 sequence: CASSQALQGGGNTIYF. CDR3 in DNA: TGCGCCAGCAGCCAAGCCCTTCAGGGGGGTGGAAACACCATATATTTT.

This chain joins TRBV9 and TRBJ1-5, with 7 bases fitting TRBD1. The CDR3 sequence is 14 residues long. Germline loops: CDR1 SGDLS, CDR2 YYNGEE. J lost 5 bases, V lost 1 base, and 3 bases had no gene match. The CDR3 sequence: CASSVTGVDQPQHF. The CDR3 DNA reads TGTGCCAGCAGCGTAACAGGGGTGGATCAGCCCCAGCATTTT.

This rearrangement joins TRBV2 to TRBJ2-1, with TRBD1 as a possible D gene (6 bases). The V and J ends lost 2 bases and 8 bases respectively, with 10 bases between them. Germline CDR1 is SNHLY and CDR2 is FYNNEI. This CDR3 comprises 13 residues. CDR3 DNA sequence: TGTGCCAGCAGTGAATTGGGGGCAGATGAGCAGTTCTTC. This translates into CASSELGADEQFF.

The genes are TRBV19 and TRBJ1-1; D uncertain. The CDR3 length is 12 residues. Germline values: CDR1 LNHDA, CDR2 SQIVND (reference sequence). V lost 7 bases to trimming and J lost 2 bases, with 8 bases between them. The CDR3 DNA reads TGTGCCAGTACCAGATACAACACTGAAGCTTTCTTT. Its protein is CASTRYNTEAFF.

The V and J genes are TRBV23-1 and TRBJ2-5; 8 bases agree with TRBD2. TRBV23-1 is marked as an open reading frame, function uncertain. Unmatched junction bases numbered 8, after V lost 0 bases and J lost 11 bases. The CDR3 has 14 residues. CDR3 DNA sequence: TGCGCCAGCAGTCAATCGCCGGGGGGGGCGGAGCAGTACTTC. It specifies CASSQSPGGAEQYF.

The V call is TRBV2, the J call TRBJ2-5; tentative D call: TRBD2 (5 bases). Germline loops: CDR1 SNHLY, CDR2 FYNNEI. The CDR3 runs 15 residues. V was shortened by 4 bases and J by 2 bases, with 14 bases between the two germline ends. CDR3 residues: CASSGGLGYQETQYF. The CDR3 nucleotides are TGTGCCAGCAGTGGAGGGTTAGGTTATCAAGAGACCCAGTACTTC. The full variable domain, its missing parts supplied by reference TRBV2 and TRBJ2-5, is EPEVTQTPSHQVTQMGQEVILRCVPISNHLYFYWYRQILGQKVEFLVSFYNNEISEKSEIFDDQFSVERPDGSNFTLKIRSTKLEDSAMYFCASSGGLGYQETQYFGPGTRLLVL.

The V gene is TRBV7-7, the J gene TRBJ2-7; a weak D match, TRBD1 (6 bases). V was clipped by 4 bases and J by 1 base, with 11 bases between them. Per the germline V gene, CDR1 is SSHAT and CDR2 is FNYEAQ (reference sequence). The CDR3 is 14 residues long. The CDR3: CASSSQGASYEQYF. CDR3 bases: TGTGCCAGCAGCTCACAGGGCGCTTCCTACGAGCAGTACTTC.

V and J are TRBV19 and TRBJ2-5; 10 bases map to TRBD2. After removal of 3 bases from V and 5 bases from J, the junction contained 9 bases not matched to a gene. The CDR3 is made up of 16 amino acids. Per the germline V gene, CDR1 is LNHDA and CDR2 is SQIVND (reference sequence). The CDR3 region is CASSIRPSGSWETQYF. CDR3 DNA sequence: TGTGCCAGTAGTATTCGGCCTAGCGGGAGCTGGGAGACCCAGTACTTC.

V is TRBV9 and J is TRBJ2-1; the match to TRBD2 covers 8 bases. Germline V CDR1 and CDR2: SGDLS, YYNGEE. The CDR3 contains 15 residues. Trimming removed 5 bases from V and 4 bases from J; junction bases left unmatched: 8. The CDR3 is CASSPSGSGYNEQFF. The CDR3 region has the DNA TGTGCCAGCAGTCCCAGCGGGAGCGGGTACAATGAGCAGTTCTTC.

This clone was seen only a few times. V usage is TRBV7-9 and J usage is TRBJ1-2, with 10 bases aligning to TRBD1. V was pared by 3 bases and J by 5 bases, with 3 bases of the junction left unmatched. The germline CDR1 and CDR2 sequences are SEHNR and FQNEAQ (reference sequence). The CDR3 totals 14 residues. The CDR3 region is CASSFGGQGYGYTF. In DNA, the CDR3 is TGTGCCAGCAGCTTTGGGGGACAGGGGTATGGCTACACCTTC. The full variable domain, its missing parts supplied by reference TRBV7-9 and TRBJ1-2, is DTGVSQNPRHKITKRGQNVTFRCDPISEHNRLYWYRQTLGQGPEFLTYFQNEAQLEKSRLLSDRFSAERPKGSFSTLEIQRTEQGDSAMYLCASSFGGQGYGYTFGSGTRLTVV.

The chain couples TRBV6-6 to TRBJ2-7; TRBD1 is a possible D gene (9 bases). The V end was cut by 6 bases, the J end by 6 bases, with 21 bases between. Germline V CDR1 and CDR2: MNHNY, SVGAGI (reference sequence). The CDR3 extends over 15 amino acids. The CDR3 spells CASSRRGDRVSEQYF. The CDR3 DNA sequence: TGTGCCAGCAGCCGGCGGGGGGACAGGGTTTCCGAGCAGTACTTC.

This clone was detected only a few times. The chain has TRBV29-1 and TRBJ1-1, with no clear D. This CDR3 contains 15 residues. Per the germline V gene, CDR1 is SQVTM and CDR2 is ANQGSEA. Between the trimmed V and J ends, which lost 4 bases and 1 base, there was a span of 16 bases. CDR3 sequence reads: CSVARRLGRNTEAFF. Written as DNA, the CDR3 is TGCAGCGTTGCCAGGAGGTTGGGCAGGAACACTGAAGCTTTCTTT.

The CDR3 spells CASSHNNNQPQHF. Here the CDR3 DNA reads TGTGCCAGCAGCCATAACAACAATCAGCCCCAGCATTTT. V gene TRBV7-9 combines with J gene TRBJ1-5; D gene ambiguous. V was shortened by 5 bases and J by 3 bases, with 8 bases between the two germline ends. Germline loops: CDR1 SEHNR, CDR2 FQNEAQ (reference sequence). The CDR3 is 13 residues long.